This T cell receptor (beta chain) was profiled in a study of shared clonotypes between healthy human individuals. The CDR3 runs 13 residues. Germline CDR1 is SGHAT and CDR2 is FQNNGV. Trimming shortened V by 5 bases and J by 0 bases, and 8 bases separated the two germline ends. The data were produced by immunoSEQ multiplex PCR, yet TCRdb's version contains in-frame clones alone and is incomplete. This sample yields 2 million to 2.5 million clones, of which approximately 96% are seen a single time; 0.13% belongs to the top ten. Sequencing used naive CD4+ T cells sorted from blood. As to subset: CD45RA+ positively selected. This TCR was recovered from a man aged 18 to 30 in good health. The chain links TRBV11-2 to TRBJ2-7; D is uncertain. The CDR3 DNA reads as TGTGCCAGCAGCCCAGAGAGCTCCTACGAGCAGTACTTC. This codes for CASSPESSYEQYF.